These 32 T cell receptor beta chains originate from one sample sequenced in a study of monozygotic twins with inflammatory bowel disease. TCRdb derives one entry per CDR3 protein from the 5' RACE reads, leaving out DNA. The table for this sample gives about 330,000 distinct CDR3 sequences. Sequenced material: blood. The receptors stem from a human donor with ulcerative colitis or Crohn's disease, or a healthy co-twin of an affected twin (not recorded which).

The CDR3 is CASSQDLGIDEQYF. The chain is built from TRBV3-1 and TRBJ2-7. The CDR3 extends over 14 amino acids. The germline CDR1 and CDR2 sequences are LGHDT and YNNKEL (reference sequence).

The chain is built from TRBV5-1 and TRBJ1-6. This CDR3 is 13 amino acids long. CDR1 is SGHRS, CDR2 YFSETQ, per germline. The CDR3 loop is CASSTWANSPLHF.

The chain joins TRBV6-2 or TRBV6-3 to TRBJ1-1. CDR1 is MNHEY and CDR2 is SVGEGT in the germline V gene. The CDR3 totals 11 residues. CDR3 region: CASSFHTAAFF.

The chain joins TRBV15 to TRBJ2-1; checking the TCRdb D call of TRBD1 is not possible without DNA. Per germline, CDR1 LNHNV and CDR2 YYDKDF (reference sequence). The CDR3 loop spans 12 amino acids. CDR3 residues: CATSPRGNEQFF.

The rearrangement joins TRBV20-1 to TRBJ1-4; TCRdb's D call, TRBD1, is unchecked because there is no DNA. There are 14 residues in the CDR3. Germline CDR1 DFQATT, CDR2 SNEGSKA (reference sequence). This CDR3 is CSAGRDRVSEKLFF.

The chain recombines TRBV5-1 with TRBJ1-1; no DNA is available, so the TRBD1 call from TCRdb remains unchecked. Germline values: CDR1 SGHRS, CDR2 YFSETQ. The CDR3 consists of 15 residues. CDR3 in amino acids: CASSLSGQGTTEAFF.

This chain uses TRBV7-2 with TRBJ1-6; TCRdb calls TRBD1, which cannot be checked without DNA. The germline V gene has CDR1 SGHTA and CDR2 FQGNSA. This CDR3 has 17 residues. CDR3 sequence: CASSLDYPGGNGSPLHF.

This chain connects TRBV5-1 to TRBJ1-1; TCRdb reports TRBD1, a call that lacks DNA to check it against. Germline V gives CDR1 SGHRS, CDR2 YFSETQ. The CDR3 totals 17 residues. The CDR3 is CASSLDHRGRGTTEAFF.

This sequence joins TRBV27 and TRBJ2-7; the D gene TCRdb calls, TRBD2, cannot be checked with no DNA. This CDR3 has 15 residues. In germline, CDR1 is MNHEY, CDR2 SMNVEV (reference sequence). The CDR3 is CASSRGLAGVYEQYF.

V and J are TRBV6-2 or TRBV6-3 and TRBJ2-3; with no DNA, the TCRdb D assignment of TRBD1 cannot be verified. The CDR3 has 16 residues. Germline CDR1 and CDR2: MNHEY and SVGEGT. CDR3 amino acids: CASIQSGGATQDTQYF.

J is TRBJ1-2 and V is TRBV11-2. The CDR3 totals 14 residues. The germline V gene has CDR1 SGHAT and CDR2 FQNNGV. The CDR3: CASSLDLDVGGYTF.

The J gene is TRBJ2-2, the V gene TRBV6-5; the D call from TCRdb, TRBD2, cannot be confirmed without DNA. The CDR3 sequence is 17 residues long. Per germline, CDR1 MNHEY and CDR2 SVGAGI. The CDR3: CASSYSLAGGATGELFF.

The V gene is TRBV7-6, the J gene TRBJ2-5; the D call of TRBD2 rests on TCRdb alone, since no DNA is present to check it. The germline V gene encodes CDR1 SGHVS and CDR2 FNYEAQ. CDR3 length equals 18 residues. The CDR3 loop reads CASSFQRSTSGKGETQYF.

The CDR3 here is CASSSSQEQYF. The V gene is TRBV9, the J gene TRBJ2-7. Germline CDR1 reads SGDLS; CDR2 reads YYNGEE. The CDR3 is made up of 11 amino acids. The complete variable domain, with remaining parts taken from reference TRBV9 and TRBJ2-7, reads DSGVTQTPKHLITATGQRVTLRCSPRSGDLSVYWYQQSLDQGLQFLIQYYNGEERAKGNILERFSAQQFPDLHSELNLSSLELGDSALYFCASSSSQEQYFGPGTRLTVT.

The V gene is TRBV7-2, the J gene TRBJ2-7; TCRdb designates TRBD1, a call that cannot be tested without DNA. The CDR3 is 14 amino acids. Germline V gene lookup returns CDR1 SGHTA and CDR2 FQGNSA. The CDR3 reads CASSLGSGGSEQYF.

This chain uses TRBV5-1 with TRBJ2-3; the D gene TCRdb calls, TRBD2, cannot be checked with no DNA. CDR1 is SGHRS and CDR2 is YFSETQ in the germline V gene. CDR3 length: 15 residues. CDR3 region: CASSRSGGFTDTQYF.

This sequence joins TRBV11-1 and TRBJ2-7; there is no DNA to check the TCRdb D call of TRBD1. The CDR3 has 15 residues. Germline CDR1 is SGHAT and CDR2 is FQDESV (reference sequence). The CDR3 reads CASSRSGQGNHEQYF.

This chain connects TRBV7-2 to TRBJ2-1. Germline CDR1 SGHTA, CDR2 FQGNSA. This CDR3 comprises 11 residues. The CDR3 spells CASNLFGEQFF.

The chain links TRBV20-1 to TRBJ2-4; TCRdb gives TRBD1 as the D gene, but with no DNA this cannot be confirmed. This CDR3 has 14 residues. CDR1 is DFQATT, CDR2 SNEGSKA, per germline (reference sequence). The CDR3 here is CSARPGQGVFIQYF.

This sequence joins TRBV29-1 and TRBJ1-1. Germline loops: CDR1 SQVTM, CDR2 ANQGSEA. The CDR3 is made up of 12 amino acids. The CDR3 sequence is CSVSDVNTEAFF.

The chain combines TRBV12-3 or TRBV12-4 with TRBJ1-1; TCRdb indicates TRBD1, and absent DNA this call remains unverified. This CDR3 spans 15 amino acids. CDR3 protein: CASILTGRANPRAFF.

The chain employs TRBV6-5 and TRBJ2-1; TCRdb designates TRBD1, a call that cannot be tested without DNA. The CDR3 is 14 amino acids. Germline V CDR1 and CDR2: MNHEY, SVGAGI. Here the CDR3 reads CASNRDRRRDEQFF.

The chain is built from TRBV7-6 and TRBJ2-3; TCRdb's D call of TRBD2 is untestable without DNA. Germline-derived CDR1 and CDR2 are SGHVS and FNYEAQ. CDR3 length equals 14 residues. This chain's CDR3 is CASSARPTSGTQYF. The full variable domain, with the rest looked up from reference TRBV7-6 and TRBJ2-3, is GAGVSQSPRYKVTKRGQDVALRCDPISGHVSLYWYRQALGQGPEFLTYFNYEAQQDKSGLPNDRFSAERPEGSISTLTIQRTEQRDSAMYRCASSARPTSGTQYFGPGTRLTVL.

The rearrangement joins TRBV5-4 to TRBJ2-3. CDR1 is SGHNT, CDR2 YYREEE, per germline (reference sequence). The CDR3 covers 11 residues. The CDR3 sequence: CASGYTDTQYF.

The rearrangement links TRBV12-3 or TRBV12-4 to TRBJ1-5. The CDR3 runs 13 residues. CDR3 sequence: CASSLRSRKPQHF.

The CDR3: CASGAGTVNYEQYF. The chain is built from TRBV2 and TRBJ2-7; as DNA is missing, the TRBD1 call by TCRdb cannot be tested. This CDR3 has 14 residues. Per germline, CDR1 SNHLY and CDR2 FYNNEI.

The chain uses TRBV21-1 and TRBJ2-2; the TRBD2 assignment by TCRdb is unverifiable without DNA. TRBV21-1 is an annotated pseudogene. The CDR3 contains 18 residues. This chain's CDR3 is CASSDGASGRSVTGELFF.

CDR3 region: CASSLESRPAGNTIYF. The rearrangement joins TRBV7-2 to TRBJ1-3. Germline V gene lookup returns CDR1 SGHTA and CDR2 FQGNSA. This CDR3 has 16 residues.

The chain is built from TRBV18 and TRBJ2-7. The CDR3 totals 14 residues. CDR1 KGHSH and CDR2 LQKENI come from the germline V gene. CDR3 protein: CASSPSGQTYEQYF.

Here the CDR3 reads CASSRGTEYYEQYF. J is TRBJ2-7 and V is TRBV18; absent DNA, TCRdb's TRBD1 call cannot be checked. The V gene's germline CDR1 is KGHSH and CDR2 LQKENI. This CDR3 has 14 residues.

V usage is TRBV4-3 and J usage is TRBJ2-3. Germline values: CDR1 LGHNA, CDR2 YSLEER. This CDR3 has 14 residues. CDR3 amino acids: CASSQDVGSDTQYF.

This chain uses TRBV5-1 with TRBJ2-2; TCRdb outputs TRBD2, but without DNA this stays unchecked. This CDR3 has 14 amino acids. Germline assignment: CDR1 SGHRS and CDR2 YFSETQ. This chain's CDR3 is CASKASGNTGELFF. The full variable domain, with the rest looked up from reference TRBV5-1 and TRBJ2-2, is KAGVTQTPRYLIKTRGQQVTLSCSPISGHRSVSWYQQTPGQGLQFLFEYFSETQRNKGNFPGRFSGRQFSNSRSEMNVSTLELGDSALYLCASKASGNTGELFFGEGSRLTVL.